Below are 10 T cell receptor beta chains sequenced from a single sample in a study of a mutant IDH1 vaccine in newly diagnosed glioma. Assay: immunoSEQ multiplex PCR; the TCRdb copy retains only in-frame clones and omits some. This sample has about 34,000 clones, with approximately 87% found just once. These receptors' targets are unknown. The time point here: week 47, end of study. In every dose of vaccine, 300 ug of mutant IDH1 20-mer peptide was given alongside topical imiquimod. This specimen was PBMCs, taken from a glioma patient whose treatment included an IDH1 peptide vaccine. The source is a woman aged 25 to 45 with glioma.

The rearrangement uses TRBV5-6 and TRBJ2-3; TRBD2 matches 9 bases. Germline CDR1 SGHDT, CDR2 YYEEEE. The CDR3 is 17 residues long. With 0 bases clipped from V and 0 bases from J, the junction kept 5 bases outside the gene matches. The CDR3 bases are TGTGCCAGCAGCTTGGGCGGGGGGGAAACTAGCACAGATACGCAGTATTTT. The encoded protein is CASSLGGGETSTDTQYF.

The rearrangement joins TRBV30 to TRBJ1-1; 8 bases are shared with TRBD1. Per the germline V gene, CDR1 is GTSNPN and CDR2 is SVGIG (reference sequence). J was trimmed by 8 bases and V by 7 bases; bases with no gene match: 9. The CDR3 has 12 residues. The CDR3: CASRQWDREAFF. The CDR3 nucleotides are TGTGCCTCAAGGCAATGGGACAGGGAAGCTTTCTTT.

The chain carries TRBV10-3 and TRBJ2-3, with TRBD2 matching 16 bases. Germline CDR1 is ENHRY and CDR2 is SYGVKD. Germline trimming cut 7 bases from V and 1 base from J; bases unmatched to any gene: 8. This CDR3 is built from 18 residues. Here the CDR3 reads CAITSGTSGGAGTDTQYF. The CDR3 DNA follows: TGTGCCATCACCTCCGGGACTAGCGGGGGGGCGGGCACAGATACGCAGTATTTT.

The chain combines TRBV10-3 with TRBJ1-1; TRBD1 might be the D (5 bases). Per germline, CDR1 ENHRY and CDR2 SYGVKD. This CDR3 has 12 residues. Trimming pared 2 bases from V and 5 bases from J, leaving 6 bases between. The CDR3 DNA reads TGTGCCATCAGTGAGGGGGGGACTGAAGCTTTCTTT. Translation: CAISEGGTEAFF.

The V and J genes are TRBV19 and TRBJ1-1; no reliable D call. Trimming pared 6 bases from V and 0 bases from J, leaving 11 bases between. CDR1 and CDR2 from the germline V gene are LNHDA and SQIVND (reference sequence). The CDR3 has 14 amino acids. The CDR3 bases are TGTGCCAGTAGGGGGTCCCACCTGAACACTGAAGCTTTCTTT. This gives the protein CASRGSHLNTEAFF.

The sample holds a few counts of this clone. The gene calls are TRBV6-6 and TRBJ2-2; D not resolved. CDR1 is MNHNY, CDR2 SVGAGI, per germline (reference sequence). The V end was cut by 11 bases, the J end by 6 bases, with 13 bases between. This CDR3 region has 12 residues. The CDR3 loop is CAGRDLAGELFF. In DNA form, the CDR3 reads TGTGCCGGCCGAGACTTGGCCGGGGAGCTGTTTTTT.

The V call is TRBV5-4, the J call TRBJ2-7; unclear D gene. This CDR3 spans 14 amino acids. V lost 1 base to trimming and J lost 5 bases, with 13 bases between them. The germline gives CDR1 SGHNT, CDR2 YYREEE (reference sequence). CDR3 nucleotides: TGTGCCAGCAGCTTGAGCTATAATATCCACGAGCAGTACTTC. Encoded protein: CASSLSYNIHEQYF.

The chain has TRBV7-6 and TRBJ2-5; 15 bases map to TRBD2. This CDR3 is 19 amino acids long. From germline, CDR1 is SGHVS and CDR2 FNYEAQ. J lost 2 bases, V lost 0 bases, and 7 bases had no gene match. The CDR3 loop reads CASSLAGLAGGIEQETQYF. The CDR3 coding sequence is TGTGCCAGCAGCTTAGCGGGACTAGCGGGGGGTATTGAACAAGAGACCCAGTACTTC.

The V call is TRBV10-2, the J call TRBJ1-5; D remains ambiguous. V lost 2 bases, J lost 0 bases, and 8 bases lay in between. Germline V lookup: CDR1 WSHSY, CDR2 SAAADI. The CDR3 length is 15 residues. CDR3 sequence: CASSENKYSNQPQHF. CDR3 bases: TGCGCCAGCAGTGAGAACAAGTATAGCAATCAGCCCCAGCATTTT.

This chain links TRBV27 with TRBJ1-1; TRBD1 might be the D (5 bases). V lost 6 bases and J lost 4, with 15 bases in between. The CDR3 is 14 residues long. Germline loops: CDR1 MNHEY, CDR2 SMNVEV (reference sequence). DNA of the CDR3: TGTGCCAGCAGCCACAGGAGTGAGGGCACTGAAGCTTTCTTT. Encoded protein: CASSHRSEGTEAFF.